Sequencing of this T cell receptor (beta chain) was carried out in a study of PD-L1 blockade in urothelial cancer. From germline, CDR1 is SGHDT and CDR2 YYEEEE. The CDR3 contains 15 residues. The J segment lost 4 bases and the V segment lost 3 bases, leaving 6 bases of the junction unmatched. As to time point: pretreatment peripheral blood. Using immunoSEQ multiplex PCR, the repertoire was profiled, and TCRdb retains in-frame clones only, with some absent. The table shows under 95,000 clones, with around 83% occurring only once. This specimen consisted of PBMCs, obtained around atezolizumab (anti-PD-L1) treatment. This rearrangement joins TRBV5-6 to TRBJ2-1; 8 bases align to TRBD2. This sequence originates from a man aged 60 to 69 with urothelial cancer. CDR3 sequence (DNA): TGTGCCAGCAGCTCCGGGACTAGATTTTACAATGAGCAGTTCTTC. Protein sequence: CASSSGTRFYNEQFF.